Listed below are T cell receptor beta chains from one sample, sequenced in a study of blood T cell repertoires in COVID-19. Sequencing used immunoSEQ multiplex PCR; TCRdb keeps in-frame clones, though not all of them. The sample lists just over 150,000 clones; roughly 80% were seen once. The specimen sequenced was peripheral blood. The source of these receptors is a woman aged 40 to 55 with COVID-19, enrolled during active disease. CDR3s include the opening cysteine and the closing phenylalanine or tryptophan. A D gene is named only where the DNA matches it firmly. Clone size is given for some rows only: seen once, a few or many times, or a class if the clone is expanded.

>NA|NA|TRBJ1-1|TRBV19
TGTGCCAGTAGTACCCTCAGGGGCACTGAAGCTTTCTTT
CASSTLRGTEAFF
>few|NA|TRBJ1-3|TRBV11-2
TGTGCCAGCAGCTTAACGGACTATGGAAACACCATATATTTT
CASSLTDYGNTIYF
>once|NA|TRBJ2-6|TRBV11-2
TGTGCCAGCAGCACTCTCGGGGCCAACGTCCTGACTTTC
CASSTLGANVLTF
>NA|NA|TRBJ2-7|TRBV20-1
TGCAGTGCTACCCCATACGAGCAGTACTTC
CSATPYEQYF
>NA|TRBD1|TRBJ2-1|TRBV7-9
TGTGCCAGCAGCTTAGGGGCGGGACAGGGAAACAATGAGCAGTTCTTC
CASSLGAGQGNNEQFF
>NA|NA|TRBJ1-4|TRBV4-1
TGCGCCAGCAGCCAAGGGCCAACAGAGAATGAAAAACTGTTTTTT
CASSQGPTENEKLFF
>NA|NA|TRBJ1-2|TRBV5-1
TGCGCCAGCAGCTTGGCAGGGAACTATGGCTACACCTTC
CASSLAGNYGYTF
>NA|TRBD2|TRBJ2-1|TRBV9
TGTGCCAGCAGCGTAGCAGCGGGAGGGGAAGGTGAGCAGTTCTTC
CASSVAAGGEGEQFF
>NA|TRBD2|TRBJ2-5|TRBV7-8
TGTGCCAGCAGCCCCTTCACCAGGAGGGCGGGGGGGAAAGAGACCCAGTACTTC
CASSPFTRRAGGKETQYF
>NA|NA|TRBJ2-7|TRBV18
TGTGCCAGCTCACCCGACATCTACGAGCAGTACTTC
CASSPDIYEQYF
>NA|TRBD2|TRBJ2-1|TRBV7-7
TGTGCTAGCAGCTTAGTCCGCGGGAGCAATGAGCAGTTCTTC
CASSLVRGSNEQFF
>NA|TRBD1|TRBJ2-1|TRBV2
TGTGCCAGCAGCACGGGACAGGGGACCTACAATGAGCAGTTCTTC
CASSTGQGTYNEQFF
>NA|NA|TRBJ2-3|TRBV7-9
TGTGCCAGCAGCTTAGGGAGGGGTTCAGATACGCAGTATTTT
CASSLGRGSDTQYF
>NA|TRBD1|TRBJ2-1|TRBV12-5
TGTGCTAGTGGCCTAGGACAGGGGGAATACAATGAGCAGTTCTTC
CASGLGQGEYNEQFF
>NA|NA|TRBJ2-2|TRBV6-5
TGTGCCAGCCACGCCGGGACACCGAACACCGGGGAGCTGTTTTTT
CASHAGTPNTGELFF
>NA|TRBD1|TRBJ1-6|TRBV7-9
TGTGCCAGCACCCCCGGGACAGAGATCTCCTATAATTCACCCCTCCACTTT
CASTPGTEISYNSPLHF